This is a list of T cell receptor beta chains from one sample in a study of metastatic and nonmetastatic thyroid tumors. MiXCR reprocessed the PCR reads for TCRdb. The sample holds 22,000 or so clones, roughly 15% seen once. The sequencing sample was made of blood. The receptor source for this set is a female donor with papillary thyroid cancer or a benign thyroid nodule (not recorded which). Some clones in this sample may be carry-over from other donors' samples. The CDR3 runs from the conserved cysteine through the conserved F or W. The order of the fields is J gene, D gene, clone size, V gene, CDR3 protein, CDR3 DNA. D genes are given only for firm matches. Rows may omit the clone size; those that give it use once, few, many or a size class.

J: TRBJ2-1
D: TRBD2
size: large
V: TRBV4-3
CDR3: CASSQDSSGTHNEQFF
DNA: TGCGCCAGCAGCCAAGATTCTAGCGGGACACACAATGAGCAGTTCTTC

J: TRBJ2-1
D: .
size: many
V: TRBV20-1
CDR3: CSASGSGYNEQFF
DNA: TGCAGTGCTAGCGGGAGTGGATACAATGAGCAGTTCTTC

J: TRBJ1-4
D: TRBD1
size: many
V: TRBV11-2
CDR3: CASSFGQGGEKLFF
DNA: TGTGCCAGCAGCTTTGGACAGGGAGGTGAAAAACTGTTTTTT

J: TRBJ2-1
D: TRBD2
size: many
V: TRBV10-2
CDR3: CASRRLAGGNNEQFF
DNA: TGCGCCAGCAGGAGGCTAGCGGGAGGTAACAATGAGCAGTTCTTC

J: TRBJ1-2
D: TRBD1
size: medium-sized
V: TRBV5-1
CDR3: CASSSGLTGRGFDYGYTF
DNA: TGCGCCAGCAGCTCAGGATTGACAGGGAGGGGCTTTGACTATGGCTACACCTTC

J: TRBJ2-1
D: .
size: few
V: TRBV6-1
CDR3: CASSLRGRQFF
DNA: TGTGCCAGCAGCCTCAGGGGCCGGCAGTTCTTC

J: TRBJ1-5
D: .
size: many
V: TRBV18
CDR3: CASSPSDSNQPQHF
DNA: TGTGCCAGCTCACCAAGTGATAGCAATCAGCCCCAGCATTTT

J: TRBJ1-2
D: TRBD1
size: .
V: TRBV6-2/TRBV6-3
CDR3: CASSYRRTGGYGYTF
DNA: TGTGCCAGCAGTTACCGAAGGACAGGGGGCTATGGCTACACCTTC

J: TRBJ2-7
D: .
size: many
V: TRBV7-2
CDR3: CASSKTRIGIYEQYF
DNA: TGTGCCAGCAGTAAGACTAGGATTGGAATCTACGAGCAGTACTTC

J: TRBJ1-1
D: .
size: many
V: TRBV11-2
CDR3: CASSLTRYTEAFF
DNA: TGTGCCAGCAGCTTAACCCGCTACACTGAAGCTTTCTTT

J: TRBJ2-1
D: .
size: many
V: TRBV12-3/TRBV12-4
CDR3: CASSSPARMNNEQFF
DNA: TGTGCCAGCAGCTCCCCGGCCCGGATGAACAATGAGCAGTTCTTC

J: TRBJ2-1
D: TRBD1
size: many
V: TRBV5-1
CDR3: CASTKGTGDRRFF
DNA: TGCGCCAGCACCAAGGGGACAGGGGATAGGCGGTTCTTC

J: TRBJ2-1
D: .
size: many
V: TRBV20-1
CDR3: CSASPAPEQFF
DNA: TGCAGTGCTAGTCCCGCTCCTGAGCAGTTCTTC

J: TRBJ2-7
D: .
size: .
V: TRBV7-2
CDR3: CASSLGTEKYF
DNA: TGTGCCAGCAGCTTAGGGACAGAGAAGTACTTC

J: TRBJ2-5
D: TRBD2
size: many
V: TRBV7-2
CDR3: CASSLGREWETQYF
DNA: TGTGCCAGCAGCTTAGGGCGGGAGTGGGAGACCCAGTACTTC

J: TRBJ2-7
D: TRBD2
size: .
V: TRBV6-1
CDR3: CASSNGLADSYEQYF
DNA: TGTGCCAGCAGTAATGGACTAGCGGACTCCTACGAGCAGTACTTC

J: TRBJ1-2
D: .
size: once
V: TRBV7-9
CDR3: CASSFSDSLFGYTF
DNA: TGTGCCAGCAGCTTTTCAGACAGCCTTTTTGGCTACACCTTC

J: TRBJ1-2
D: .
size: many
V: TRBV9
CDR3: CASSVEVDPNYGYTF
DNA: TGTGCCAGCAGCGTAGAGGTGGACCCAAACTATGGCTACACCTTC

J: TRBJ2-7
D: .
size: .
V: TRBV10-1
CDR3: CASRVTSSGGHYEQCF
DNA: TGCGCCAGCAGGGTGACATCTTCTGGCGGCCACTACGAGCAGTGCTTC

J: TRBJ2-7
D: .
size: .
V: TRBV3-1
CDR3: CASSLRGGHEQYF
DNA: TGTGCCAGCAGCCTCCGAGGGGGGCACGAGCAGTACTTC

J: TRBJ2-3
D: TRBD1
size: many
V: TRBV7-6
CDR3: CASSLPTGADTQYF
DNA: TGTGCCAGCAGCTTGCCGACAGGGGCAGATACGCAGTATTTT

J: TRBJ1-4
D: TRBD1
size: .
V: TRBV6-2/TRBV6-3
CDR3: CASRSGTGTEKLFF
DNA: TGTGCCAGCAGATCCGGGACAGGGACTGAAAAACTGTTTTTT

J: TRBJ2-7
D: .
size: medium-sized
V: TRBV4-1
CDR3: CASSQELTDSYEQYF
DNA: TGCGCCAGCAGCCAAGAACTCACAGACTCCTACGAGCAGTACTTC

J: TRBJ1-3
D: .
size: many
V: TRBV28
CDR3: CASSSGGVGEGNTIYF
DNA: TGTGCCAGCAGTTCGGGGGGAGTCGGGGAGGGAAACACCATATATTTT

J: TRBJ1-4
D: .
size: many
V: TRBV30
CDR3: CAWTGGASAEKLFF
DNA: TGTGCCTGGACCGGGGGGGCCTCGGCGGAAAAACTGTTTTTT

J: TRBJ2-7
D: TRBD1
size: few
V: TRBV20-1
CDR3: CSARGTGSLWEQYF
DNA: TGCAGTGCTAGGGGGACAGGATCTTTATGGGAGCAGTACTTC

J: TRBJ1-4
D: TRBD1
size: .
V: TRBV4-3
CDR3: CASSQWGQGGGEKLFF
DNA: TGCGCCAGCAGCCAATGGGGACAGGGGGGCGGTGAAAAACTGTTTTTT

J: TRBJ2-1
D: .
size: .
V: TRBV6-1
CDR3: CASSGLRSGRSYNEQFF
DNA: TGTGCCAGCAGTGGGCTGAGGAGCGGCCGCTCCTACAATGAGCAGTTCTTC

J: TRBJ2-3
D: TRBD2
size: many
V: TRBV7-6
CDR3: CASSLAGGPADTQYF
DNA: TGTGCCAGCAGCTTAGCGGGAGGGCCCGCAGATACGCAGTATTTT

J: TRBJ2-2
D: TRBD2
size: .
V: TRBV19
CDR3: CASRTSGSGGELFF
DNA: TGTGCCAGTAGGACTAGCGGGAGCGGCGGGGAGCTGTTTTTT

J: TRBJ1-2
D: TRBD1
size: many
V: TRBV19
CDR3: CASRNPGQAANHGYTF
DNA: TGTGCCAGTAGGAATCCGGGACAGGCAGCTAACCATGGCTACACCTTC

J: TRBJ2-1
D: .
size: many
V: TRBV7-8
CDR3: CASSPRDYNEQFF
DNA: TGTGCCAGCAGCCCACGGGACTACAATGAGCAGTTCTTC

J: TRBJ2-7
D: TRBD1
size: .
V: TRBV20-1
CDR3: CSARRDRASEQYF
DNA: TGCAGTGCTAGACGGGACAGGGCTTCCGAGCAGTACTTC

J: TRBJ2-5
D: .
size: many
V: TRBV9
CDR3: CASSVVGFIGETQYF
DNA: TGTGCCAGCAGCGTAGTTGGCTTCATTGGAGAGACCCAGTACTTC

J: TRBJ2-3
D: .
size: many
V: TRBV4-1
CDR3: CASSLRSGEPTDTQYF
DNA: TGCGCCAGCAGCCTGAGAAGCGGAGAGCCCACAGATACGCAGTATTTT

J: TRBJ2-2
D: .
size: once
V: TRBV7-8
CDR3: CASSLAPTGELFF
DNA: TGTGCCAGCAGCTTAGCGCCCACCGGGGAGCTGTTTTTT

J: TRBJ2-7
D: .
size: .
V: TRBV28
CDR3: CASSPGKGGAHDEQYF
DNA: TGTGCCAGCAGTCCCGGAAAGGGGGGCGCTCATGACGAGCAGTACTTC

J: TRBJ2-3
D: TRBD2
size: many
V: TRBV20-1
CDR3: CSAPKTLTGLAGGFADTQYF
DNA: TGCAGTGCTCCAAAGACTCTAACTGGACTAGCGGGAGGGTTCGCAGATACGCAGTATTTT

J: TRBJ2-2
D: .
size: many
V: TRBV7-2
CDR3: CASGGGSQNTGELFF
DNA: TGTGCCAGCGGCGGCGGGTCCCAGAACACCGGGGAGCTGTTTTTT

J: TRBJ1-5
D: .
size: .
V: TRBV6-4
CDR3: CASSERENQPQHF
DNA: TGTGCCAGCAGTGAACGGGAGAATCAGCCCCAGCATTTT

J: TRBJ1-1
D: .
size: many
V: TRBV19
CDR3: CASSISRTEGTEAFF
DNA: TGTGCCAGTAGTATCTCCAGGACCGAGGGCACTGAAGCTTTCTTT

J: TRBJ2-2
D: TRBD2
size: many
V: TRBV18
CDR3: CASSPPFGGRAHTGELFF
DNA: TGTGCCAGCTCACCACCGTTCGGCGGGAGGGCTCACACCGGGGAGCTGTTTTTT

J: TRBJ1-1
D: .
size: many
V: TRBV3-1
CDR3: CASSQGVPAMNTEAFF
DNA: TGTGCCAGCAGCCAAGGGGTCCCGGCAATGAACACTGAAGCTTTCTTT

J: TRBJ2-3
D: .
size: .
V: TRBV28
CDR3: CASSPRTSRFTDTLYF
DNA: TGTGCCAGCAGTCCCCGGACGTCCCGGTTCACAGATACGCTGTATTTT

J: TRBJ1-2
D: .
size: medium-sized
V: TRBV20-1
CDR3: CSARDRMGSGLANYGYTF
DNA: TGCAGTGCTAGAGATCGTATGGGCTCGGGGTTGGCTAACTATGGCTACACCTTC